Sequencing of this TCR beta chain was carried out in a study of cytomegalovirus exposure and HLA in healthy donors. Looking at the study overall: The approximately 600 first-cohort repertoires shared a platform with the 120 or so validation repertoires, as reported in a later analysis.

Study-wide results and caveats: Subsequent analysis revealed that first-cohort TCR clusters tended to co-occur in the 110 or so validation repertoires. The classifier reportedly diagnosed cytomegalovirus status with high specificity and sensitivity.

Only in-frame clones appear in the TCRdb table, and some are missing; sequencing was by immunoSEQ multiplex PCR. The sample consists of around 200,000 clones, about 80% of them appearing once. This clone was detected only once. Its antigen is unidentified. This clonotype originated in a young woman in good health and CMV-seropositive. The material sequenced was PBMCs.

The CDR3 reads CASSLEANSPLHF. CDR3 sequence (DNA): TGTGCCAGCAGTCTTGAGGCTAATTCACCCCTCCACTTT. The genes are TRBV14 and TRBJ1-6; D uncertain. CDR1 SGHDN and CDR2 FVKESK come from the germline V gene. The ends were cut back, 6 bases at V and 6 bases at J, with 9 bases in the middle. This CDR3 spans 13 amino acids. Using reference TRBV14 and TRBJ1-6 for the parts outside the CDR3, the full variable domain is EAGVTQFPSHSVIEKGQTVTLRCDPISGHDNLYWYRRVMGKEIKFLLHFVKESKQDESGMPNNRFLAERTGGTYSTLKVQPAELEDSGVYFCASSLEANSPLHFGNGTRLTVT.